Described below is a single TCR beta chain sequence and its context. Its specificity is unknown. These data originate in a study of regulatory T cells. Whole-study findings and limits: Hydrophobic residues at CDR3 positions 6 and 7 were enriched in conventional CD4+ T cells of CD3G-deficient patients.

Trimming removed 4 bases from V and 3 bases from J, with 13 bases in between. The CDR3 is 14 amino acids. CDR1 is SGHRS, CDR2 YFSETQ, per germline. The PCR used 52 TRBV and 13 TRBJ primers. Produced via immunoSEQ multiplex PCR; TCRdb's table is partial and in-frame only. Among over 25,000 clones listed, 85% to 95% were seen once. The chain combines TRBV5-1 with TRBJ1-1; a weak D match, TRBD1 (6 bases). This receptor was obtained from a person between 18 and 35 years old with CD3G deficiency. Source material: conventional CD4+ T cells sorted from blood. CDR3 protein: CASSPGGGHTEAFF. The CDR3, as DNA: TGCGCCAGCAGCCCGGGAGGGGGGCACACTGAAGCTTTCTTT.